A selection of T cell receptor beta chains follows, all from one sample in a study of blood T cell repertoires in COVID-19. Profiling relied on immunoSEQ multiplex PCR, and the TCRdb table lists in-frame clones only, not all of them. The repertoire holds under 250,000 clones, roughly 80% seen once, with 5.2% in the top ten. The sample consisted of peripheral blood. These receptors all come from a woman in her 70s with COVID-19, enrolled during active disease. The CDR3 runs from the conserved cysteine through the conserved F or W. Each record gives: D gene, J gene, V gene, clone size, CDR3 length, CDR3 protein, CDR3 DNA. D genes are given only for firm matches. Clone size is stated in some rows and not others, as once, few, many or a class when expanded.

TRBD1 | TRBJ1-2 | TRBV5-4 | once | 14 | CASSLLQGNYGYTF | TGTGCCAGCAGCCTACTACAGGGGAACTATGGCTACACCTTC
. | TRBJ1-5 | TRBV4-1 | . | 15 | CASSQDYTRNQPQHF | TGCGCCAGCAGCCAAGACTATACGAGAAATCAGCCCCAGCATTTT
. | TRBJ2-1 | TRBV10-3 | . | 17 | CAISESGVERPGNEQFF | TGTGCCATCAGTGAGTCAGGGGTTGAGCGCCCCGGAAATGAGCAGTTCTTC
TRBD2 | TRBJ2-7 | TRBV5-1 | . | 15 | CASSPESGREYEQYF | TGCGCCAGCAGCCCCGAAAGCGGGAGGGAGTACGAGCAGTACTTC
. | TRBJ2-3 | TRBV7-9 | . | 13 | CASSLPSLDTQYF | TGTGCCAGCAGCTTACCCTCTCTGGATACGCAGTATTTT
. | TRBJ2-7 | TRBV7-3 | . | 15 | CASRTSPGPSYEQYF | TGTGCCAGCAGGACCTCCCCAGGGCCAAGCTACGAGCAGTACTTC
TRBD1 | TRBJ1-5 | TRBV10-3 | . | 16 | CAISESGQGVNQPQHF | TGTGCCATCAGTGAATCCGGACAGGGGGTTAATCAGCCCCAGCATTTT
. | TRBJ1-1 | TRBV5-1 | many | 14 | CASSSAGVRTEAFF | TGCGCCAGCAGCTCGGCAGGGGTGCGGACTGAAGCTTTCTTT
. | TRBJ1-4 | TRBV9 | . | 14 | CASSVGTANEKLFF | TGTGCCAGCAGCGTAGGAACAGCTAATGAAAAACTGTTTTTT
. | TRBJ2-1 | TRBV12-3/TRBV12-4 | . | 11 | CASSLLQVRFF | TGTGCCAGCAGTTTACTCCAAGTTAGGTTCTTC
TRBD1 | TRBJ2-5 | TRBV5-3 | . | 14 | CARSLDRGQETQYF | TGTGCCAGAAGCTTGGACAGGGGGCAAGAGACCCAGTACTTC
TRBD1 | TRBJ1-5 | TRBV7-2 | once | 14 | CASSFGTGSSPQHF | TGTGCCAGCAGCTTCGGGACAGGTTCTTCGCCCCAGCATTTT
. | TRBJ1-6 | TRBV4-1 | few | 15 | CASSQAQWANSPLHF | TGCGCCAGCAGCCAAGCCCAATGGGCAAATTCACCCCTCCACTTT
. | TRBJ2-1 | TRBV4-3 | . | 16 | CASSQEFGRVWNEQFF | TGCGCCAGCAGCCAAGAGTTCGGCAGGGTTTGGAATGAGCAGTTCTTC
. | TRBJ1-4 | TRBV18 | few | 15 | CASSAGTPINEKLFF | TGTGCCAGCTCGGCAGGGACACCAATTAATGAAAAACTGTTTTTT
TRBD2 | TRBJ2-2 | TRBV19 | . | 17 | CASSSVAGGFMAGELFF | TGTGCCAGTAGTTCCGTGGCGGGAGGCTTCATGGCCGGGGAGCTGTTTTTT
TRBD2 | TRBJ2-1 | TRBV15 | . | 18 | CATSRDSASGSNYNEQFF | TGTGCCACCAGCAGAGATTCGGCTAGCGGGAGTAACTACAATGAGCAGTTCTTC
. | TRBJ2-3 | TRBV27 | few | 14 | CASSLSRVYDTQYF | TGTGCCAGCAGTTTATCCCGGGTGTATGATACGCAGTATTTT
. | TRBJ1-1 | TRBV27 | . | 16 | CASSLFLGGRNTEAFF | TGTGCCAGCAGTTTGTTTTTGGGGGGTCGGAACACTGAAGCTTTCTTT
. | TRBJ2-3 | TRBV5-5 | once | 14 | CASSLRLSTDTQYF | TGTGCCAGCAGCTTGCGTCTTAGCACAGATACGCAGTATTTT
. | TRBJ2-3 | TRBV28 | . | 17 | CASSLFGRDSTSGTQYF | TGTGCCAGCAGTTTATTTGGGCGGGATTCCACTTCGGGTACGCAGTATTTT
TRBD1 | TRBJ2-1 | TRBV28 | . | 14 | CASSLPGQYNEQFF | TGTGCCAGCAGCCTGCCGGGACAGTACAATGAGCAGTTCTTC
. | TRBJ1-3 | TRBV19 | . | 16 | CASSKEQQTSGNTIYF | TGTGCCAGTAGTAAGGAGCAGCAGACCTCTGGAAACACCATATATTTT
. | TRBJ2-7 | TRBV11-2 | . | 14 | CASSPAGRSYEQYF | TGTGCCAGCAGCCCCGCGGGTCGTTCCTACGAGCAGTACTTC
. | TRBJ1-2 | TRBV6-5 | . | 14 | CASSAGAGLYGYTF | TGTGCCAGCAGCGCGGGGGCTGGCCTCTATGGCTACACCTTC
. | TRBJ1-5 | TRBV5-6 | . | 14 | CASGNRAGSQPQHF | TGTGCCAGCGGAAACCGGGCGGGGAGTCAGCCCCAGCATTTT